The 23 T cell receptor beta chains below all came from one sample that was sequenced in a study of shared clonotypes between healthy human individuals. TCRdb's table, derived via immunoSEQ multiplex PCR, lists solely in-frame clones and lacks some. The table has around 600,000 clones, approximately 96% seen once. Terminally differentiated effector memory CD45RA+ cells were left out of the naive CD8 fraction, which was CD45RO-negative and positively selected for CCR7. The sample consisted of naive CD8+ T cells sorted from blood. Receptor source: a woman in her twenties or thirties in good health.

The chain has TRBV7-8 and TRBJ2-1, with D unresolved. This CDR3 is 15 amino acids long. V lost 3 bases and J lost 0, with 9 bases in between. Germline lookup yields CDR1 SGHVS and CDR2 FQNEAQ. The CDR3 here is CASSFEISSYNEQFF. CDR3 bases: TGTGCCAGCAGCTTCGAGATAAGCTCCTACAATGAGCAGTTCTTC.

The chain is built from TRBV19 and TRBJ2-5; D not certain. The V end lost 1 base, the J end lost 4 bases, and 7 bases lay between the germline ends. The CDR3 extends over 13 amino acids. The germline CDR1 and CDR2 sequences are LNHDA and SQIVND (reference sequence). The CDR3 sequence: CASSIADLETQYF. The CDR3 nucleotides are TGTGCCAGTAGTATAGCTGACCTAGAGACCCAGTACTTC.

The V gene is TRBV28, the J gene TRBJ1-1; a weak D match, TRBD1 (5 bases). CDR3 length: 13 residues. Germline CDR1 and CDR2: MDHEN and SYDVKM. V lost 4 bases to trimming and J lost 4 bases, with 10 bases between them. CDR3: CASSWGRSTEAFF. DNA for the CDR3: TGTGCCAGCAGTTGGGGGAGGAGCACTGAAGCTTTCTTT.

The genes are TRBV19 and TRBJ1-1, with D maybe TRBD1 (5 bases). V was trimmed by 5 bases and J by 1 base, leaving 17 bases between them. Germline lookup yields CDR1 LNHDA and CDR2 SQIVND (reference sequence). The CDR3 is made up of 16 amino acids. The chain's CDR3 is CASSWGRGAGNTEAFF. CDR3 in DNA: TGTGCCAGTAGTTGGGGGAGGGGCGCGGGGAACACTGAAGCTTTCTTT.

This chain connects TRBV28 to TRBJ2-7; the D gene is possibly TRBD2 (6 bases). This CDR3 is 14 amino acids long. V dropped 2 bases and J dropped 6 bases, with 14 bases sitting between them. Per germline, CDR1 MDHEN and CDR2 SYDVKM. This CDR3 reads CASSLGSGHGEQYF. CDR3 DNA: TGTGCCAGCAGTTTAGGGAGCGGGCACGGCGAGCAGTACTTC.

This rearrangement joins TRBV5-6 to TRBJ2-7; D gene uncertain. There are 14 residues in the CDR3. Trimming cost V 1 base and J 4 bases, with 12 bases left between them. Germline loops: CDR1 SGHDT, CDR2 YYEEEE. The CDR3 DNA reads TGTGCCAGCAGCTTGACAGACGCCGGATACGAGCAGTACTTC. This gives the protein CASSLTDAGYEQYF.

CDR3 sequence (DNA): TGTGCCAGTACCACACCCGTCAGGGAGGCGAACACCGGGGAGCTGTTTTTT. Translated, it gives CASTTPVREANTGELFF. The V and J genes are TRBV19 and TRBJ2-2; possibly TRBD2 for D (6 bases). V lost 7 bases and J lost 0, with 18 bases in between. The CDR3 is made up of 17 amino acids. CDR1 is LNHDA and CDR2 is SQIVND in the germline V gene (reference sequence).

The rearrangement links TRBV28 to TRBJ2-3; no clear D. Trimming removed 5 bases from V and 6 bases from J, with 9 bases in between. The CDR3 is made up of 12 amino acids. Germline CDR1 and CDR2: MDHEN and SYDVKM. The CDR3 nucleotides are TGTGCCAGCAGTGTTACTCCGGATACGCAGTATTTT. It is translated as CASSVTPDTQYF.

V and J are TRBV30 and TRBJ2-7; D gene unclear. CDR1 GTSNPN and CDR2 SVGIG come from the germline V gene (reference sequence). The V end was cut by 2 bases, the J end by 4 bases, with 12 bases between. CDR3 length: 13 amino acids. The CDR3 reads CAWSPRHDYEQYF. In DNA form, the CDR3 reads TGTGCCTGGAGTCCTCGACATGATTACGAGCAGTACTTC.

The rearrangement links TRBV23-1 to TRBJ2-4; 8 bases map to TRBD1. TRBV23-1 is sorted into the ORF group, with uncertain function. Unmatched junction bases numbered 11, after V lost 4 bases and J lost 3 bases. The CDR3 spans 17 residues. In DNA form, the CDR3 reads TGCGCCAGCAGTCCCAGGACAGGGATCGGTCGCAAAAACATTCAGTACTTC. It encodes CASSPRTGIGRKNIQYF.

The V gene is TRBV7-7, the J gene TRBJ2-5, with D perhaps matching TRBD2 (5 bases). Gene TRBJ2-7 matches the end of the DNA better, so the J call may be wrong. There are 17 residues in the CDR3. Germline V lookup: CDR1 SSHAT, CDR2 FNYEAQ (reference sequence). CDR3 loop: CASTCNTGFVMYNEQYF. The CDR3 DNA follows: TGTGCCAGCACCTGTAACACGGGGTTTGTGATGTATAACGAGCAGTACTTC.

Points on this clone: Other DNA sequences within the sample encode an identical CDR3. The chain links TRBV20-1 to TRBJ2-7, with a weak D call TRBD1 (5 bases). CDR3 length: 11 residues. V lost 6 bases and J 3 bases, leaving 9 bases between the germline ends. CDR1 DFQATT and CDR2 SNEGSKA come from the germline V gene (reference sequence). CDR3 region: CSAEDSYEQYF. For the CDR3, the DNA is TGCAGTGCCGAAGACAGCTACGAGCAGTACTTC.

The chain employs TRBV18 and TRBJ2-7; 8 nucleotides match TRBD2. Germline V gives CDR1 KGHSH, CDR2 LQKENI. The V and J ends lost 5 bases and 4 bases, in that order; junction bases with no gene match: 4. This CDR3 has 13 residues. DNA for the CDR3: TGTGCCAGCTCAGAAATAGCGGGGTACGAGCAGTACTTC. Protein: CASSEIAGYEQYF.

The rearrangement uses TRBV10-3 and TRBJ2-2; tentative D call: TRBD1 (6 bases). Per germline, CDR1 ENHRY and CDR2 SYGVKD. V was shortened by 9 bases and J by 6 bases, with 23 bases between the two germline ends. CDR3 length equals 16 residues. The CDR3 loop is CAMSLGAGLSAGELFF. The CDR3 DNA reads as TGTGCCATGAGTCTGGGGGCGGGTCTGAGCGCCGGGGAGCTGTTTTTT.

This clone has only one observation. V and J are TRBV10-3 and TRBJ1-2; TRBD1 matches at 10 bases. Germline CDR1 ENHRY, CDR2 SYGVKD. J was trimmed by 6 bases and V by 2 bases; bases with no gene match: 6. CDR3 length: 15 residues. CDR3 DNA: TGTGCCATCAGTGAGGACAGGGGGCAGGTTGATGGCTACACCTTC. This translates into CAISEDRGQVDGYTF.

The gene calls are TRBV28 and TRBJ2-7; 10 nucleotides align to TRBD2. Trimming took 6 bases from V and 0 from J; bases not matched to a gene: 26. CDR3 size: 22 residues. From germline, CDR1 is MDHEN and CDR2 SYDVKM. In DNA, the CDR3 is TGTGCCAGCAGCTACCCTTTAATAGGTCCCGGGACTAGCGCACGGAGCTCCTACGAGCAGTACTTC. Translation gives CASSYPLIGPGTSARSSYEQYF.

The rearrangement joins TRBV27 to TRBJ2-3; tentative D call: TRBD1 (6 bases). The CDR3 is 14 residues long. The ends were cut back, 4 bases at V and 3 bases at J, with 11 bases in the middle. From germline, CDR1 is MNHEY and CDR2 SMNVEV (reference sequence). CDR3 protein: CASSYTTGTDTQYF. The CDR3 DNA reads TGTGCCAGCAGTTATACCACAGGGACAGATACGCAGTATTTT.

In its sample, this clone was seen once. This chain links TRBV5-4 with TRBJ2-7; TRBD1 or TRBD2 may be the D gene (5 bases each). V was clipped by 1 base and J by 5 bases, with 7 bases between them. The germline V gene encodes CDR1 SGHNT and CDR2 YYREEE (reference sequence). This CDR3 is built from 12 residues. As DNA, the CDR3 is TGTGCCAGCAGCTTGTTGGGGGACGAGCAGTACTTC. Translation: CASSLLGDEQYF.

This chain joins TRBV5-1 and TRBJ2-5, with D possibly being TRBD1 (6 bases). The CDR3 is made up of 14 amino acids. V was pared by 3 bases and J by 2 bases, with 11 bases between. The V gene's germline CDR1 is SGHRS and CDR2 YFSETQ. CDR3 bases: TGCGCCAGCAGCTGGGGGCCAGATCAAGAGACCCAGTACTTC. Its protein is CASSWGPDQETQYF. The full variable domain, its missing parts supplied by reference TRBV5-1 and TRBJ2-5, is KAGVTQTPRYLIKTRGQQVTLSCSPISGHRSVSWYQQTPGQGLQFLFEYFSETQRNKGNFPGRFSGRQFSNSRSEMNVSTLELGDSALYLCASSWGPDQETQYFGPGTRLLVL.

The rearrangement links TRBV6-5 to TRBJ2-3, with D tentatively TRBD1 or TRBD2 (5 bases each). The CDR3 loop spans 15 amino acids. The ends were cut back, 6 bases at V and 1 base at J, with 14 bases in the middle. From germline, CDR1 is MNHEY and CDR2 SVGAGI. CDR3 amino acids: CASSPEGPGTDTQYF. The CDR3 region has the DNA TGTGCCAGCAGCCCTGAGGGGCCTGGCACAGATACGCAGTATTTT.

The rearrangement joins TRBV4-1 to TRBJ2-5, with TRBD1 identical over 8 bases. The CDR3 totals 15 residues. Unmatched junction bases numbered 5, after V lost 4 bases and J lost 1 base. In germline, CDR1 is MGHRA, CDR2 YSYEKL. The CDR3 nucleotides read TGCGCCAGCAGCCTAAGAACAGGGGGCCAAGAGACCCAGTACTTC. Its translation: CASSLRTGGQETQYF.

For the CDR3, the DNA is TGTGCCAGCAGCCCGGGGGTCAATCAGCCCCAGCATTTT. As protein: CASSPGVNQPQHF. This chain joins TRBV9 and TRBJ1-5; a possible D gene is TRBD1 (5 bases). CDR1 is SGDLS, CDR2 YYNGEE, per germline. This CDR3 contains 13 residues. Between the trimmed V and J ends, which lost 4 bases and 3 bases, there was a span of 8 bases.

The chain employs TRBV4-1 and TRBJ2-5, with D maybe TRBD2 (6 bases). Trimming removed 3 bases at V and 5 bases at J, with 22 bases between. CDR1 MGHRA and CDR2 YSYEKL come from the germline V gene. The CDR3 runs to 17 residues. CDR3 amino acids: CASSHRIPGELWETQYF. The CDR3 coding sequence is TGCGCCAGCAGCCACCGCATTCCGGGGGAATTATGGGAGACCCAGTACTTC.